This entry lists 30 T cell receptor beta chains sequenced from one sample in a study of early T cells in non-severe SARS-CoV-2 infection. TCRdb analysed the 5' RACE reads with MiXCR anew, one entry per CDR3 protein. Of about 58,000 distinct CDR3 sequences listed, 12% are singletons. Sample: whole blood. All receptors derive from an adult who was a healthcare worker with PCR-confirmed SARS-CoV-2 infection or an uninfected control (not recorded which).

At least ten counts were recorded for this clonotype. V usage is TRBV6-2 or TRBV6-3 and J usage is TRBJ1-2, with 7 bases matching TRBD1. Losses at the gene ends were 6 bases for V and 2 bases for J; bases not matched to a gene: 6. CDR1 is MNHEY, CDR2 SVGEGT, per germline. The CDR3 loop spans 14 amino acids. The chain's CDR3 is CASRETGPNYGYTF. The CDR3 DNA is TGTGCCAGCAGAGAGACAGGGCCAAACTATGGCTACACCTTC.

This clonotype was counted many times. The rearrangement uses TRBV30 and TRBJ1-1, with D unresolved. The CDR3 is 13 amino acids. Trimming cost V 0 bases and J 1 base, with 6 bases left between them. Per germline, CDR1 GTSNPN and CDR2 SVGIG (reference sequence). In DNA form, the CDR3 reads TGTGCCTGGAGTGTTTCTGAGAACACTGAAGCTTTCTTT. Amino acid sequence: CAWSVSENTEAFF.

Many counts were recorded for this clonotype. This chain uses TRBV9 with TRBJ2-7, with D uncertain. This CDR3 comprises 15 residues. CDR1 and CDR2 from the germline V gene are SGDLS and YYNGEE. V was pared by 4 bases and J by 7 bases, with 21 bases between. The CDR3 loop is CASSPPGLVEGEQYF. For the CDR3, the DNA is TGTGCCAGCAGCCCTCCGGGCCTGGTTGAAGGGGAGCAGTACTTC.

This clonotype was picked up many times. This rearrangement joins TRBV5-1 to TRBJ1-4; D is unclear. Trimming shortened V by 4 bases and J by 0 bases, and 10 bases separated the two germline ends. From germline, CDR1 is SGHRS and CDR2 YFSETQ. This CDR3 contains 15 residues. As DNA, the CDR3 is TGCGCCAGCAGCCTCGAAATTGCAACTAATGAAAAACTGTTTTTT. It encodes CASSLEIATNEKLFF. Full variable domain (missing parts from reference TRBV5-1 and TRBJ1-4): KAGVTQTPRYLIKTRGQQVTLSCSPISGHRSVSWYQQTPGQGLQFLFEYFSETQRNKGNFPGRFSGRQFSNSRSEMNVSTLELGDSALYLCASSLEIATNEKLFFGSGTQLSVL.

There are many counts of this clonotype. This chain links TRBV9 with TRBJ1-2, with D unresolved. The CDR3 consists of 13 residues. Per germline, CDR1 SGDLS and CDR2 YYNGEE. V was trimmed by 2 bases and J by 2 bases, leaving 7 bases between them. The CDR3 sequence is CASSVNGNYGYTF. CDR3 in DNA: TGTGCCAGCAGCGTCAACGGAAACTATGGCTACACCTTC.

The rearrangement links TRBV20-1 to TRBJ2-1; perhaps TRBD2 as D (7 bases). Germline V gene lookup returns CDR1 DFQATT and CDR2 SNEGSKA (reference sequence). Between the trimmed V and J ends, which lost 3 bases and 4 bases, there was a span of 19 bases. This CDR3 is built from 16 residues. DNA of the CDR3: TGCAGTGCTAGTGGTGGCGGGAGAGGGGGGTACAATGAGCAGTTCTTC. Its protein product is CSASGGGRGGYNEQFF.

The V call is TRBV5-1, the J call TRBJ1-1, with 11 bases aligning to TRBD1. V shed 5 bases, J shed 1 base, and the junction held 16 bases outside the gene matches. The CDR3 totals 19 residues. Germline CDR1 is SGHRS and CDR2 is YFSETQ. This chain's CDR3 is CASSPPRTGGAFKNTEAFF. The CDR3 DNA reads TGCGCCAGCAGTCCCCCTCGGACAGGGGGCGCATTCAAGAACACTGAAGCTTTCTTT.

This clonotype was observed a single time. Compared with germline, one end of the junction differs, possibly owing to a read error. V is TRBV7-7 and J is TRBJ2-6; D uncertain. This CDR3 has 19 residues. The germline V gene encodes CDR1 SSHAT and CDR2 FNYEAQ (reference sequence). For the CDR3, the DNA is TGTGCTAGCAGCTTATGCCCCGCAGGACCGAGCTCTGGGGCCAACGTCCTGACTTTC. Translated, it gives CASSLCPAGPSSGANVLTF.

This clonotype turned up a few times. The chain joins TRBV19 to TRBJ2-1; no definite D call. CDR1 is LNHDA, CDR2 SQIVND, per germline (reference sequence). Trimming took 7 bases from V and 4 from J, leaving 11 bases between them. The length of the CDR3 is 13 residues. The CDR3 here is CASTPGLYNEQFF. In nucleotides, the CDR3 is TGTGCCAGTACCCCCGGATTGTACAATGAGCAGTTCTTC.

In its sample, this clonotype was seen many times. The chain carries TRBV7-9 and TRBJ2-1, with D uncertain. Germline V gene lookup returns CDR1 SEHNR and CDR2 FQNEAQ (reference sequence). V was shortened by 2 bases and J by 8 bases, with 4 bases between the two germline ends. This CDR3 comprises 11 residues. CDR3 protein: CASSLSDEQFF. Here the CDR3 DNA reads TGTGCCAGCAGCTTAAGTGATGAGCAGTTCTTC.

This clonotype was counted between two and nine times. The chain has TRBV7-9 and TRBJ2-1; the D is unclear. The V gene lost 4 bases and the J gene lost 0 bases, with 10 bases spanning the gap. In germline, CDR1 is SEHNR, CDR2 FQNEAQ (reference sequence). This CDR3 has 15 amino acids. Here the CDR3 reads CASSSVRSSYNEQFF. The CDR3 nucleotides are TGTGCCAGCAGCTCTGTCCGGAGCTCCTACAATGAGCAGTTCTTC.

The chain is built from TRBV29-1 and TRBJ2-1; possible D gene TRBD2, 6 bases. There are 14 residues in the CDR3. CDR1 and CDR2 from the germline V gene are SQVTM and ANQGSEA. Trimming pared 8 bases from V and 4 bases from J, leaving 18 bases between. The CDR3 sequence is CSPTGVGRYNEQFF. Written as DNA, the CDR3 is TGCAGCCCCACGGGAGTGGGGAGGTACAATGAGCAGTTCTTC.

This clonotype was counted a few times. For the CDR3, the DNA is TGCGCCAGCAGCCAAGAAATAGCGGGACTCACCAATGAGCAGTTCTTC. Amino acids: CASSQEIAGLTNEQFF. This rearrangement joins TRBV4-1 to TRBJ2-1, with 8 bases aligning to TRBD2. In germline, CDR1 is MGHRA, CDR2 YSYEKL. The V gene end was trimmed by 0 bases and the J gene end by 6 bases; junction bases not matched to a gene: 7. The CDR3 has 16 residues.

The gene calls are TRBV6-5 and TRBJ2-2; tentatively, D is TRBD2 (6 bases). The CDR3 consists of 16 residues. Germline assignment: CDR1 MNHEY and CDR2 SVGAGI. V was trimmed by 4 bases and J by 1 base, leaving 13 bases between them. CDR3 in DNA: TGTGCCAGCAGTTTCCTCGGGGGAGAGAACACCGGGGAGCTGTTTTTT. Translation gives CASSFLGGENTGELFF.

The genes are TRBV7-2 and TRBJ2-1; D not certain. Germline-derived CDR1 and CDR2 are SGHTA and FQGNSA. V lost 5 bases and J lost 5, with 10 bases in between. The CDR3 has 13 residues. CDR3 sequence reads: CASSLGPHNEQFF. In DNA form, the CDR3 reads TGTGCCAGCAGCCTAGGGCCCCACAATGAGCAGTTCTTC.

The chain joins TRBV29-1 to TRBJ2-7, with TRBD2 matching 9 bases. This CDR3 is 12 amino acids long. The V and J ends lost 6 bases and 5 bases, in that order; junction bases with no gene match: 5. The germline CDR1 and CDR2 sequences are SQVTM and ANQGSEA. CDR3 nucleotide sequence: TGCAGCGTCGCTAGCGGGACCAACGAGCAGTACTTC. Encoded protein: CSVASGTNEQYF.

This clonotype was seen only once. The chain couples TRBV25-1 to TRBJ1-4, with D unclear. There are 13 residues in the CDR3. The ends were cut back, 3 bases at V and 5 bases at J, with 7 bases in the middle. Germline V gene sequence: CDR1 MGHDK, CDR2 SYGVNS. CDR3 sequence (DNA): TGTGCCAGCAGTGAGGACGGGAATGAAAAACTGTTTTTT. Protein: CASSEDGNEKLFF.

V usage is TRBV28 and J usage is TRBJ2-7; D possibly corresponds to TRBD2 (5 bases). The V end was cut by 5 bases, the J end by 0 bases, with 14 bases between. This CDR3 has 15 residues. The germline gives CDR1 MDHEN, CDR2 SYDVKM. The CDR3 loop is CASSPGGSSSYEQYF. CDR3 in DNA: TGTGCCAGCAGTCCCGGCGGGTCGAGCTCCTACGAGCAGTACTTC.

Concerning this clonotype itself: A read error may produce the germline difference seen at one junction end. The chain uses TRBV7-2 and TRBJ2-3; D remains unclear. The CDR3 loop spans 14 amino acids. Germline V gene sequence: CDR1 SGHTA, CDR2 FQGNSA. The CDR3 here is CVSSLGCHTDTQYF. CDR3 in DNA: TGTGTCAGCAGCTTAGGCTGCCACACAGATACGCAGTATTTT.

V gene TRBV9 combines with J gene TRBJ2-1; 10 bases line up with TRBD2. This CDR3 is built from 16 residues. V lost 0 bases to trimming and J lost 6 bases; unmatched junction nucleotides: 6. Germline CDR1 SGDLS, CDR2 YYNGEE. For the CDR3, the DNA is TGTGCCAGCAGCGTAGCCTCTAGCGGGAGTTTCAATGAGCAGTTCTTC. Its protein product is CASSVASSGSFNEQFF.

This clonotype has at least ten counts. This rearrangement joins TRBV20-1 to TRBJ1-5, with 10 nucleotides matching TRBD1. V gave up 3 bases and J gave up 2 bases; unmatched junction bases: 4. CDR1 and CDR2 (germline): DFQATT, SNEGSKA (reference sequence). The CDR3 is 15 amino acids. CDR3 sequence (DNA): TGCAGTGCTAGCATAGGGACAGGGGGCAATCAGCCCCAGCATTTT. Its protein is CSASIGTGGNQPQHF.

This clonotype was observed a few times. The genes are TRBV11-2 and TRBJ2-5, with D unclear. This CDR3 has 12 amino acids. Looked up from germline, CDR1 is SGHAT and CDR2 is FQNNGV. V lost 1 base to trimming and J lost 10 bases, with 10 bases between them. Here the CDR3 reads CASSLVTGDQYF. The CDR3 nucleotides are TGTGCCAGCAGCTTAGTTACGGGTGACCAGTACTTC.

This clonotype was recorded a few times. The J gene is TRBJ1-2, the V gene TRBV27, with 7 bases identical to TRBD1. Trimming took 4 bases from V and 6 from J; bases not matched to a gene: 5. The CDR3 is made up of 13 amino acids. The V gene's germline CDR1 is MNHEY and CDR2 SMNVEV (reference sequence). The CDR3 reads CASSSLTGNGYTF. The CDR3 DNA sequence: TGTGCCAGCAGTTCGCTGACAGGGAATGGCTACACCTTC.

This clonotype was seen at least ten times. The V gene is TRBV29-1, the J gene TRBJ2-5; 11 bases align to TRBD2. V dropped 7 bases and J dropped 7; count of bases not matched to a gene: 8. Germline CDR1 and CDR2: SQVTM and ANQGSEA. The CDR3 totals 13 residues. The CDR3 here is CSAGLAGPGTQYF. CDR3 DNA sequence: TGCAGCGCCGGACTAGCGGGTCCGGGGACCCAGTACTTC.

This clonotype was counted many times. V gene TRBV18 combines with J gene TRBJ1-6, with D unresolved. Germline CDR1 is KGHSH and CDR2 is LQKENI. V lost 3 bases and J 7 bases, leaving 13 bases between the germline ends. The CDR3 loop spans 15 amino acids. CDR3 nucleotide sequence: TGTGCCAGCTCACCGGTAGGAAGCGGCAATTCACCCCTCCACTTT. It is translated as CASSPVGSGNSPLHF.

The V call is TRBV15, the J call TRBJ2-7; 7 nucleotides align to TRBD1. CDR3 size: 12 residues. Germline-derived CDR1 and CDR2 are LNHNV and YYDKDF (reference sequence). V gave up 4 bases and J gave up 4 bases; unmatched junction bases: 1. CDR3 DNA sequence: TGTGCCACCAGCAACAGGGGATACGAGCAGTACTTC. Translating it yields CATSNRGYEQYF.

The chain employs TRBV5-5 and TRBJ2-1; no reliable D call. The CDR3 is 15 amino acids. The V gene lost 2 bases and the J gene lost 0 bases, with 9 bases spanning the gap. From germline, CDR1 is SGHKS and CDR2 YYEKEE (reference sequence). The CDR3 DNA follows: TGTGCCAGCAGCTTAACACAGTACTCCTACAATGAGCAGTTCTTC. Amino acids: CASSLTQYSYNEQFF.

CDR3 residues: CASSQPPGRDGYTF. The CDR3 DNA reads as TGTGCCAGCAGCCAACCCCCGGGGAGGGATGGCTACACCTTC. This chain joins TRBV11-3 and TRBJ1-2; no clear D gene. Trimming shortened V by 5 bases and J by 6 bases, and 16 bases separated the two germline ends. This CDR3 has 14 amino acids. Germline V gives CDR1 SGHNT, CDR2 YENEEA. Together with reference TRBV11-3 and TRBJ1-2, the CDR3 gives the full variable domain: EAGVVQSPRYKIIEKKQPVAFWCNPISGHNTLYWYLQNLGQGPELLIRYENEEAVDDSQLPKDRFSAERLKGVDSTLKIQPAELGDSAVYLCASSQPPGRDGYTFGSGTRLTVV.

This clonotype has ten or more counts. The chain employs TRBV5-1 and TRBJ2-2, with 7 bases lining up with TRBD2. V shed 5 bases, J shed 2 bases, and the junction held 6 bases outside the gene matches. The CDR3 sequence is 15 residues long. The germline V gene has CDR1 SGHRS and CDR2 YFSETQ. The CDR3 DNA reads as TGCGCCAGCAGGTCCGGGACTACAAACACCGGGGAGCTGTTTTTT. Protein sequence: CASRSGTTNTGELFF.

This clonotype was observed a few times. The chain combines TRBV29-1 with TRBJ2-7; perhaps TRBD1 as D (6 bases). Trimming shortened V by 6 bases and J by 4 bases, and 10 bases separated the two germline ends. Germline-derived CDR1 and CDR2 are SQVTM and ANQGSEA. The CDR3 runs 11 residues. The CDR3 nucleotides read TGCAGCGTCCTACAGGGTTACGAGCAGTACTTC. Translating it yields CSVLQGYEQYF.